This TCR beta chain was identified in a study of regulatory T cells in long-lasting Graves disease. For TCR beta, libraries came from iRepertoire HTBI primers and Arm-PCR of CDR3 regions. TCRdb re-analysed the multiplex PCR reads in MiXCR, keeping a single row per CDR3 protein. The table includes roughly 500,000 distinct CDR3 sequences, about 15% detected once. Comment on this clonotype: Its antigen is undetermined.

As for time point: newly diagnosed GD, antithyroid drugs for less than 3 months. PBMCs provided the RNA from which the TCR library was made. Overall study results and limits: There was favoring of TRBV28, TRBJ1-2 and TRBJ2-5 in persistent disease. Peripheral blood alone, not thyroid tissue, underwent study.

The ends lost 0 bases at V and 5 bases at J; junction bases unmatched: 3. This CDR3 spans 16 amino acids. The germline CDR1 and CDR2 sequences are MNHEY and SVGAGI. These data are also associated with another study on T cells in Graves' hyperthyroidism and ophthalmopathy. That source notes: No ophthalmopathy progression within 18 months constituted stable Graves' hyperthyroidism.

The specimen was peripheral blood mononuclear cells (PBMCs), collected at new diagnosis, from a patient treated with antithyroid drugs. The origin of this receptor is a woman aged 50 to 60 with Graves disease. J is TRBJ2-7 and V is TRBV6-5, with 14 nucleotides matching TRBD2. CDR3 residues: CASSYSGLAGVNEQYF. The DNA for the CDR3 is TGTGCCAGCAGTTACTCGGGACTAGCGGGGGTCAACGAGCAGTACTTC.